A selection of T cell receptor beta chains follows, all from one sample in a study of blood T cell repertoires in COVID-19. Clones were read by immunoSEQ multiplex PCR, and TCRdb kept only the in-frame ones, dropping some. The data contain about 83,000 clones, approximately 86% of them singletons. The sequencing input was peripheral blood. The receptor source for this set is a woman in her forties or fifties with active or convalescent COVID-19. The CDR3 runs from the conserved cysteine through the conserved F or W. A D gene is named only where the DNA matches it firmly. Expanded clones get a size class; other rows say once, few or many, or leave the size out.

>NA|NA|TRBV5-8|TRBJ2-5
CASSLDRVASKTQYF
TGTGCCAGCAGCTTGGACAGGGTTGCGAGTAAGACCCAGTACTTC
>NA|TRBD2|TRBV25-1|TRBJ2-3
CASSDASGGADTQYF
TGTGCCAGCAGTGACGCTAGCGGGGGGGCAGATACGCAGTATTTT
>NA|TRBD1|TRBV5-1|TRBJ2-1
CASSWGQGSYNEQFF
TGCGCCAGCAGCTGGGGACAGGGCTCCTACAATGAGCAGTTCTTC
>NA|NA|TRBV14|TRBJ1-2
CASSQREAEANYGYTF
TGTGCCAGCAGCCAAAGGGAGGCGGAAGCTAACTATGGCTACACCTTC
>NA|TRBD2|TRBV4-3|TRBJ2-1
CASSQGWVSGEGSYNEQFF
TGCGCCAGCAGCCAAGGTTGGGTTAGCGGGGAGGGTTCCTACAATGAGCAGTTCTTC
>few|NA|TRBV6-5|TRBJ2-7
CASTPPETGTQYF
TGTGCCAGCACCCCCCCTGAAACCGGGACTCAGTACTTC
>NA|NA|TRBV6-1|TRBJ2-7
CASSGLQGSSSYEQYF
TGTGCCAGCAGTGGGTTACAGGGCTCCTCATCCTACGAGCAGTACTTC
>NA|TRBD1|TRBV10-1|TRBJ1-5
CASIAPQGQAIYGHQPQHF
TGCGCCAGCATCGCCCCTCAGGGACAGGCGATCTACGGTCATCAGCCCCAGCATTTT
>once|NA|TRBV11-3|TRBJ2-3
CASSPSSGDTQYF
TGTGCCAGCAGCCCGTCGTCGGGAGATACGCAGTATTTT
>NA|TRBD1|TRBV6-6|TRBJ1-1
CASSLHGQGLNTEAFF
TGTGCCAGCAGTCTACATGGACAGGGGCTCAACACTGAAGCTTTCTTT
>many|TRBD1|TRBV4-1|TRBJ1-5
CASSRIGTGDDQPQHF
TGCGCCAGCAGCCGAATCGGGACAGGCGACGATCAGCCCCAGCATTTT
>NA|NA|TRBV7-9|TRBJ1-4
CASSLSAGAEEKLFF
TGTGCCAGCAGCTTATCCGCAGGGGCCGAGGAAAAACTGTTTTTT
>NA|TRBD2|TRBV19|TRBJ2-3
CASSILAGNTDTQYF
TGTGCCAGTAGTATACTAGCGGGGAACACAGATACGCAGTATTTT
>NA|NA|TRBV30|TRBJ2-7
CAWTPRFRAGFIYEQYF
TGTGCCTGGACCCCCCGCTTTAGGGCGGGGTTCATCTACGAGCAGTACTTC
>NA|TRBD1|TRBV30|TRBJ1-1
CAWSDRQGISEAFF
TGTGCCTGGAGTGATAGACAGGGAATATCTGAAGCTTTCTTT
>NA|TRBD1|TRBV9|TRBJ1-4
CASRGTGDEKLFF
TGTGCCAGCAGAGGGACAGGAGATGAAAAACTGTTTTTT
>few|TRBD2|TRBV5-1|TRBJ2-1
CASSLDGGAWNEQFF
TGCGCCAGCAGCTTGGACGGGGGGGCCTGGAATGAGCAGTTCTTC
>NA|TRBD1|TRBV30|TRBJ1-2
CAWSGITRGPGGYTF
TGTGCCTGGAGTGGGATCACGAGGGGGCCGGGCGGCTACACCTTC
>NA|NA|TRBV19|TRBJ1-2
CASTKVGEANGYTF
TGTGCCAGTACCAAAGTCGGGGAGGCGAATGGCTACACCTTC
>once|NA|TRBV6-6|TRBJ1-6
CASSWGLGSPLHF
TGTGCCAGCAGTTGGGGGCTGGGGTCACCCCTCCACTTT
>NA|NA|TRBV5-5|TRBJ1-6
CASSYTGLSSYNSPLHF
TGTGCCAGCAGCTATACAGGGTTAAGTTCCTATAATTCACCCCTCCACTTT
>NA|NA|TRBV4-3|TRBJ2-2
CASSQGSGGGNTGELFF
TGCGCCAGCAGCCAAGGATCTGGGGGGGGCAACACCGGGGAGCTGTTTTTT
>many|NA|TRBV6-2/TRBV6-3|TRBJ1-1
CASSYSIRGNTEAFF
TGTGCCAGCAGTTACTCGATCAGGGGGAACACTGAAGCTTTCTTT
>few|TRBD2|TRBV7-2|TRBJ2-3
CASRGLVSDTQYF
TGTGCCAGCAGGGGACTAGTTTCAGATACGCAGTATTTT
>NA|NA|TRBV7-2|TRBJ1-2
CASSPVGPNYGYTF
TGTGCCAGCAGCCCGGTTGGGCCTAACTATGGCTACACCTTC
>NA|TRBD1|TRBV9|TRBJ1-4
CASSVGTGVMEEKLFF
TGTGCCAGCAGCGTAGGGACAGGGGTAATGGAGGAAAAACTGTTTTTT
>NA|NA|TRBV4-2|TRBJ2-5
CASSQASRGQETQYF
TGTGCCAGCAGCCAAGCCTCTAGGGGGCAAGAGACCCAGTACTTC
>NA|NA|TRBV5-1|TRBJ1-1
CASSLGGHTEAFF
TGCGCCAGCAGCTTGGGGGGGCACACTGAAGCTTTCTTT
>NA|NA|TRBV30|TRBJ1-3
CACHGVGSGNTIYF
TGTGCCTGTCACGGGGTGGGGTCTGGAAACACCATATATTTT
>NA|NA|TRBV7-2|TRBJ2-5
CASSLGGERTQYF
TGTGCCAGCAGCTTAGGGGGGGAACGTACCCAGTACTTC
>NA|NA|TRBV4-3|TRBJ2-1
CASSQDNTRDSNNEQFF
TGCGCCAGCAGCCAAGATAATACCAGGGACTCCAACAATGAGCAGTTCTTC
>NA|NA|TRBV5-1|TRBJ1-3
CASRPQDSGNTIYF
TGCGCCAGCAGACCTCAGGACAGCGGAAACACCATATATTTT
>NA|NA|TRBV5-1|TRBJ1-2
CASSGRVSGYTF
TGCGCCAGCAGCGGCCGGGTCTCCGGCTACACCTTC